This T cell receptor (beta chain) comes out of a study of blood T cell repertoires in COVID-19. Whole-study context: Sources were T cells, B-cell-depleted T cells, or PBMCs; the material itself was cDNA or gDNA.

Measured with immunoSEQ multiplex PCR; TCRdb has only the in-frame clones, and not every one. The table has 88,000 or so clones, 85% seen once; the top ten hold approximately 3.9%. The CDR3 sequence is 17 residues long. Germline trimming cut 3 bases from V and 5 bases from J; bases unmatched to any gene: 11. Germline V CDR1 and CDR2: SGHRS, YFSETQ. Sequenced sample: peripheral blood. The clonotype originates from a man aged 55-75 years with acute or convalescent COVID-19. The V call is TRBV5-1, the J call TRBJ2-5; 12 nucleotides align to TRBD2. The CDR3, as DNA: TGCGCCAGCAGCTCCGGACTAGCGGGGCCCACGGGTGAGACCCAGTACTTC. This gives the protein CASSSGLAGPTGETQYF.